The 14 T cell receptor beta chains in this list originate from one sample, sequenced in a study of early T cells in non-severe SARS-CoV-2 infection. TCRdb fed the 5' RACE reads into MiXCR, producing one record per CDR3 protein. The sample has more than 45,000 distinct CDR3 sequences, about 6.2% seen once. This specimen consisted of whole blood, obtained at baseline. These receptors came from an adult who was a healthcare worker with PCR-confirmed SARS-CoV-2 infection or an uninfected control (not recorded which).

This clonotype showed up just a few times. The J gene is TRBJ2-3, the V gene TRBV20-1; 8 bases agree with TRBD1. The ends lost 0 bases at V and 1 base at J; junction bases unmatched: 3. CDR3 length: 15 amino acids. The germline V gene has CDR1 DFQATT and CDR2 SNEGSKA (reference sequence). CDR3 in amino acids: CSARDLDRGTDTQYF. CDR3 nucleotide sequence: TGCAGTGCTAGAGATCTGGACAGGGGCACAGATACGCAGTATTTT.

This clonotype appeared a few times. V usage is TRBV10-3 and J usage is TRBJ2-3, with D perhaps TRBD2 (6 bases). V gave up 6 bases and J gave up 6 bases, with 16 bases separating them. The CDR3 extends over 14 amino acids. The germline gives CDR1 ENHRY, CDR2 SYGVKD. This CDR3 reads CAIRISGGGDTQYF. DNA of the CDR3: TGTGCCATCAGAATTAGCGGAGGAGGGGATACGCAGTATTTT.

The CDR3 sequence is CASSLGDYNEQFF. CDR3 nucleotide sequence: TGTGCCAGCAGTCTCGGGGACTACAATGAGCAGTTCTTC. V and J are TRBV6-5 and TRBJ2-1, with a tentative D call TRBD2 (5 bases). V was clipped by 5 bases and J by 3 bases, with 8 bases between them. Germline V CDR1 and CDR2: MNHEY, SVGAGI. The CDR3 is 13 residues long.

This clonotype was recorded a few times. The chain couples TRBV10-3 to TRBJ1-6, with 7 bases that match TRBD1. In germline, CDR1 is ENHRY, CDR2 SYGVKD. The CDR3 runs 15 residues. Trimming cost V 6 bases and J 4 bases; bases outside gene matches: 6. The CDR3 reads CAIRDDRDYNSPLHF. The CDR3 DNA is TGTGCCATCAGGGACGACAGGGATTATAATTCACCCCTCCACTTT.

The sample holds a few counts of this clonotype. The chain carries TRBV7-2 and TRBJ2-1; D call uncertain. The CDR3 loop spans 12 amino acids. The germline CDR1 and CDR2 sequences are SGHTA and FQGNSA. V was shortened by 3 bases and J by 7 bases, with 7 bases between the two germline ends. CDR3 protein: CASSFIWNEQFF. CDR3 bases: TGTGCCAGCAGCTTCATCTGGAATGAGCAGTTCTTC.

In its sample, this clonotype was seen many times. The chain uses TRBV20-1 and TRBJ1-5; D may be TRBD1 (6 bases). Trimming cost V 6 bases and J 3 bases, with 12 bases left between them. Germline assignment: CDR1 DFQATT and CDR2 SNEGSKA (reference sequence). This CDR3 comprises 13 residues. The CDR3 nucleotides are TGCAGTGCGAAAAGACAGGCCAATCAGCCCCAGCATTTT. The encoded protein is CSAKRQANQPQHF.

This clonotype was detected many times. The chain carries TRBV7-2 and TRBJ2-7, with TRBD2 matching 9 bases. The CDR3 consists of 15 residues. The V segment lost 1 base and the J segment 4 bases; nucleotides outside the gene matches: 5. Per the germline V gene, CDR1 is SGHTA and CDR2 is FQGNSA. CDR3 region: CASSLGLAEIYEQYF. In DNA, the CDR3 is TGTGCCAGCAGCTTAGGACTAGCGGAGATATACGAGCAGTACTTC.

The CDR3 spells CASSFYLARYNEQFF. CDR3 bases: TGTGCCAGCAGCTTTTACCTAGCGAGGTACAATGAGCAGTTCTTC. V and J are TRBV7-9 and TRBJ2-1, with D perhaps matching TRBD2 (6 bases). The CDR3 runs 15 residues. V was cut by 3 bases and J by 4 bases, with 13 bases left in between. Germline V CDR1 and CDR2: SEHNR, FQNEAQ (reference sequence).

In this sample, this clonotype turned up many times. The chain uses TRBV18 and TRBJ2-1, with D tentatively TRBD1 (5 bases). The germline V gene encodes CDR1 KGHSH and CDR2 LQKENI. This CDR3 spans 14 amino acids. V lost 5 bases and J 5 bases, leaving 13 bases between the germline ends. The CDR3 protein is CASSTKQVNNEQFF. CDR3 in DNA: TGTGCCAGCTCAACAAAACAGGTGAACAATGAGCAGTTCTTC.

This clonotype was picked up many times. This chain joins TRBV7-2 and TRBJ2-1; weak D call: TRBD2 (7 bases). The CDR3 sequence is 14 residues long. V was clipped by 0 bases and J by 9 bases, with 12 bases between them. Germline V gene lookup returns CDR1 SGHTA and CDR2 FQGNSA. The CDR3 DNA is TGTGCCAGCAGCTTAGCGGGGGGGACAAGTGAGCAGTTCTTC. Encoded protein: CASSLAGGTSEQFF.

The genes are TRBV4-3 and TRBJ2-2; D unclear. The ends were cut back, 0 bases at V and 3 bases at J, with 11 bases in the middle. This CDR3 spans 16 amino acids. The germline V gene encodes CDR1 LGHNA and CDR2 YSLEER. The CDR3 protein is CASSQDPGWDTGELFF. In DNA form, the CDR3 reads TGCGCCAGCAGCCAAGATCCGGGTTGGGACACCGGGGAGCTGTTTTTT.

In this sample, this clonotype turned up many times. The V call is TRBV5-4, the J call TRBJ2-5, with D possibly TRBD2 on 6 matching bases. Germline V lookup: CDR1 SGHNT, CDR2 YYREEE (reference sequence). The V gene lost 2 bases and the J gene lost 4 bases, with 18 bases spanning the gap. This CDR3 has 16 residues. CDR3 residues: CASSLSAAYGGETQYF. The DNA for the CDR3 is TGTGCCAGCAGCTTAAGTGCGGCTTACGGGGGAGAGACCCAGTACTTC.

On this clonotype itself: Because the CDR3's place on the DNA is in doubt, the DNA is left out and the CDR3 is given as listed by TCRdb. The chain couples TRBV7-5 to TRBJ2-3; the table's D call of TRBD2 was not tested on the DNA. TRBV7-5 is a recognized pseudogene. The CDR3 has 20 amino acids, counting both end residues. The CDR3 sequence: CISVPEAQLRTSGDTDTQYF.

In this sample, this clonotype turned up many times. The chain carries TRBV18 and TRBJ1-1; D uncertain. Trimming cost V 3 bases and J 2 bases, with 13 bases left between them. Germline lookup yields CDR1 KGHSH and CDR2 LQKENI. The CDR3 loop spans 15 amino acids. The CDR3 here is CASSPNSWPNTEAFF. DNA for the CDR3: TGTGCCAGCTCACCTAATTCGTGGCCAAACACTGAAGCTTTCTTT.